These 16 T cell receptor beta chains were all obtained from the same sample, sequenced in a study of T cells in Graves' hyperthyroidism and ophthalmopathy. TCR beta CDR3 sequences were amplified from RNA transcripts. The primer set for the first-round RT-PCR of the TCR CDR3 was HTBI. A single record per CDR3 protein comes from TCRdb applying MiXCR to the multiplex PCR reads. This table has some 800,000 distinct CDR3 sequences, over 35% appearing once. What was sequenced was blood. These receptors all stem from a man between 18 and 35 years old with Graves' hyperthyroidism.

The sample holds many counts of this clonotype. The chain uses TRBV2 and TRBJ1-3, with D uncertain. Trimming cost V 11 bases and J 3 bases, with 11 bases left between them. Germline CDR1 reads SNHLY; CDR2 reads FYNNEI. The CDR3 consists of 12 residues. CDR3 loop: CAGLEDGNTIYF. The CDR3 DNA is TGTGCCGGATTAGAGGATGGAAACACCATATATTTT.

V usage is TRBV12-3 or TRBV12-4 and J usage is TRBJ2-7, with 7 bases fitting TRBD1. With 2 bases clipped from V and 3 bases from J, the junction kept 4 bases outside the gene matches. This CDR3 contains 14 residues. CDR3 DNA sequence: TGTGCCAGCAGTTTACGGACAGGACGCTACGAGCAGTACTTC. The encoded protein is CASSLRTGRYEQYF.

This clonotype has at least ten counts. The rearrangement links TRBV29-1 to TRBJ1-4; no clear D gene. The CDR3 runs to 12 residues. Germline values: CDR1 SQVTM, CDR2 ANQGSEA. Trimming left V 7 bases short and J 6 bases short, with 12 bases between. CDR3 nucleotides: TGCAGCGCGCTCGACTGGGATGAAAAACTGTTTTTT. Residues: CSALDWDEKLFF. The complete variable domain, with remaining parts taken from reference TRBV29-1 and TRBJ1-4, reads SAVISQKPSRDICQRGTSLTIQCQVDSQVTMMFWYRQQPGQSLTLIATANQGSEATYESGFVIDKFPISRPNLTFSTLTVSNMSPEDSSIYLCSALDWDEKLFFGSGTQLSVL.

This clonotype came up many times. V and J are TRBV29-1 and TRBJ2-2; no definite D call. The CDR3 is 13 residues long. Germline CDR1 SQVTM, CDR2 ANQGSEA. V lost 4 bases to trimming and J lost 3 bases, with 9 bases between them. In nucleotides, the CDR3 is TGCAGCGTTGGGGTTTCGGACACCGGGGAGCTGTTTTTT. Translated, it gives CSVGVSDTGELFF.

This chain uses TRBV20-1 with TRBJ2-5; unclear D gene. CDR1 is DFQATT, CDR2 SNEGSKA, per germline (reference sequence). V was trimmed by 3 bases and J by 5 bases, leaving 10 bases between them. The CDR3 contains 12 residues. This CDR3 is CSARSAGETQYF. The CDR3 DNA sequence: TGCAGTGCTAGGAGTGCAGGCGAGACCCAGTACTTC.

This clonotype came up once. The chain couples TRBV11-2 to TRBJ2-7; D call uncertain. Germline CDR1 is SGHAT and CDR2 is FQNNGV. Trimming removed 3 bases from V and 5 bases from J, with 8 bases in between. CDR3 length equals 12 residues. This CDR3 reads CASSFKPDEQYF. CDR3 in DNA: TGTGCCAGCAGCTTTAAACCGGACGAGCAGTACTTC.

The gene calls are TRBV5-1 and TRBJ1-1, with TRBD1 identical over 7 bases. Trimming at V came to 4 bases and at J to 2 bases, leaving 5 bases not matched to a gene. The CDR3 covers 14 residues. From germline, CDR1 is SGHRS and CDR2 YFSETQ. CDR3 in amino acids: CASSQGQSNTEAFF. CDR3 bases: TGCGCCAGCAGCCAGGGACAGTCCAACACTGAAGCTTTCTTT.

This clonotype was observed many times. CDR3 protein: CSVRTGNTGELFF. CDR3 bases: TGCAGCGTGAGGACAGGGAACACCGGGGAGCTGTTTTTT. The chain couples TRBV29-1 to TRBJ2-2; 7 nucleotides match TRBD1. Germline V gene sequence: CDR1 SQVTM, CDR2 ANQGSEA. CDR3 length equals 13 residues. With 6 bases clipped from V and 1 base from J, the junction kept 2 bases outside the gene matches.

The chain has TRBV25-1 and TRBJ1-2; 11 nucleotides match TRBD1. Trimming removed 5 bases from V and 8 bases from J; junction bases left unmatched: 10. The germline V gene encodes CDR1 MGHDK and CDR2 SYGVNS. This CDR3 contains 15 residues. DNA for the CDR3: TGTGCCAGCAGTTTCGGGACAGGGGGTTTCGAGGGCTACACCTTC. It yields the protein CASSFGTGGFEGYTF.

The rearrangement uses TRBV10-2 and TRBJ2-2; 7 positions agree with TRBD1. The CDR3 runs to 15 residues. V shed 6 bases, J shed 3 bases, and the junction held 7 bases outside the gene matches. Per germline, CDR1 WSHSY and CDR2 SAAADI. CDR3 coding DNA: TGCGCCAGCAGCTCGGCTACAGGGGACACCGGGGAGCTGTTTTTT. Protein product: CASSSATGDTGELFF.

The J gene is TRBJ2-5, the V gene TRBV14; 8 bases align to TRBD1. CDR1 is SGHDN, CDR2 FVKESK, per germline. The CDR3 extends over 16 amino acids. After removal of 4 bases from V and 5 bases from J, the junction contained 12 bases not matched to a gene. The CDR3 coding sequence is TGTGCCAGCAGCCCCCTCCGTACAGGGGGTAGGGAGACCCAGTACTTC. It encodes CASSPLRTGGRETQYF.

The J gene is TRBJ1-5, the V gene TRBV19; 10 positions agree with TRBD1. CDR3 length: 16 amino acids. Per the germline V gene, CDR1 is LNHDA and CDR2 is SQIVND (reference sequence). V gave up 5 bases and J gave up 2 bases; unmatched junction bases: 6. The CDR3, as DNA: TGTGCCAGTAGTTCAAGGACAGGGGGTGGCAATCAGCCCCAGCATTTT. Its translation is CASSSRTGGGNQPQHF.

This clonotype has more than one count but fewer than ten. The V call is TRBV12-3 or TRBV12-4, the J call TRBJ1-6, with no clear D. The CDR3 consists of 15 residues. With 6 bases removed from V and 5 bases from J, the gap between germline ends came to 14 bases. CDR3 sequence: CASSPPRSDNSPLHF. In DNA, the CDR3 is TGTGCCAGCAGCCCCCCAAGGTCCGATAATTCACCCCTCCACTTT.

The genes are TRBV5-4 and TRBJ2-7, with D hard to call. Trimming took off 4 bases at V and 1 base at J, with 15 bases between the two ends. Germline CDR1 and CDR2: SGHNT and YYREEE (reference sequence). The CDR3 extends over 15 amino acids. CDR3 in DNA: TGTGCCAGCAGCATGAGCGAGACTGGGTCCTACGAGCAGTACTTC. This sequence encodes CASSMSETGSYEQYF. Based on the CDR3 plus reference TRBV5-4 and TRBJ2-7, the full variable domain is ETGVTQSPTHLIKTRGQQVTLRCSSQSGHNTVSWYQQALGQGPQFIFQYYREEENGRGNFPPRFSGLQFPNYSSELNVNALELDDSALYLCASSMSETGSYEQYFGPGTRLTVT.

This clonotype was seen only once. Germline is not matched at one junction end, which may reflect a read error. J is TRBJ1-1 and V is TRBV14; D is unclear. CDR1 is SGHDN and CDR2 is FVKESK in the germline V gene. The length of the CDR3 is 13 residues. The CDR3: CAGSQDLLTEAFF. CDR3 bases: TGTGCCGGCAGCCAAGATTTACTCACTGAAGCTTTCTTT.

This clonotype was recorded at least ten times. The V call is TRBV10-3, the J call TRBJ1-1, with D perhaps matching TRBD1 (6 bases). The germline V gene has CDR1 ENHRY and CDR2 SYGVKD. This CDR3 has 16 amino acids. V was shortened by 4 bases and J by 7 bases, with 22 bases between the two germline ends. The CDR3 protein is CAISAPSGRGKGEAFF. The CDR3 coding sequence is TGTGCCATCAGTGCCCCCTCCGGCAGGGGTAAGGGTGAAGCTTTCTTT.